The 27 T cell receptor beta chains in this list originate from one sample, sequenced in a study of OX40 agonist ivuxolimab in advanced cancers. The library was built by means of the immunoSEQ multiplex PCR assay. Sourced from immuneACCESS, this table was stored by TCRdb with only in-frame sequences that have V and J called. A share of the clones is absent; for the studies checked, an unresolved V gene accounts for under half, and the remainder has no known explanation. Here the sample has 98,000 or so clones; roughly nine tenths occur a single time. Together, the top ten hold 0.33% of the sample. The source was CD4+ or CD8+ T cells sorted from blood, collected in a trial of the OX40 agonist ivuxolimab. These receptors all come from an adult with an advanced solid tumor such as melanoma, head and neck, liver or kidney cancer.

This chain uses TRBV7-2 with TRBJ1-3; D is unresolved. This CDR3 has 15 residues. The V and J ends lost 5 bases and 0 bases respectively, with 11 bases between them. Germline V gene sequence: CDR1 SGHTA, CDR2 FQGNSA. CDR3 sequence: CASSLVTGSGNTIYF. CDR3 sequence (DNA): TGTGCCAGCAGCCTTGTCACGGGCTCTGGAAACACCATATATTTT.

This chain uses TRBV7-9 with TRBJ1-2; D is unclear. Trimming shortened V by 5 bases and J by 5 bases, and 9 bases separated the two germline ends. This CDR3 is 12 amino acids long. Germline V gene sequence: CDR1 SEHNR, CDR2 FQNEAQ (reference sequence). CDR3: CASSTRNYGYTF. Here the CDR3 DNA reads TGTGCCAGCAGCACCCGGAATTATGGCTACACCTTC.

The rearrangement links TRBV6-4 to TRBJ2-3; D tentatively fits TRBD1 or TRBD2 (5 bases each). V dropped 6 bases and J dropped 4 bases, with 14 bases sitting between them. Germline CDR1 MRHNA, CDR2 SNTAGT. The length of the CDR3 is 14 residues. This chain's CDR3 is CASRSGTPPDTQYF. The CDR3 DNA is TGTGCCAGCAGATCCGGGACCCCGCCAGATACGCAGTATTTT.

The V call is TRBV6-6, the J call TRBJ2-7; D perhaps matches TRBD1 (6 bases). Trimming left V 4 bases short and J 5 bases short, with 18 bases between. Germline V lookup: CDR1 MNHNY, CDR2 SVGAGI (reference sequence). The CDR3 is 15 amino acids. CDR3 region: CASSSGFPAGDEQYF. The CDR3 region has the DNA TGTGCCAGCAGTTCAGGTTTCCCGGCAGGGGACGAGCAGTACTTC.

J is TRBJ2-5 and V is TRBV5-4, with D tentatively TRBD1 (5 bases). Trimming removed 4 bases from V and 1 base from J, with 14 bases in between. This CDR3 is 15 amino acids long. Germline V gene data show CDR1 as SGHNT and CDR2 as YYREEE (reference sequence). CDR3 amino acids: CASSLRRQGQETQYF. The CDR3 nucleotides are TGTGCCAGCAGCCTCCGAAGGCAGGGCCAAGAGACCCAGTACTTC.

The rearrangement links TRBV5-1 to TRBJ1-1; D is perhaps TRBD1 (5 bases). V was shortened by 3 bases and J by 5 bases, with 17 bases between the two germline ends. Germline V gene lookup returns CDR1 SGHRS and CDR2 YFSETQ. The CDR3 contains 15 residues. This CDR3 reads CASSSQGQVETEAFF. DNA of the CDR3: TGCGCCAGCAGCTCCCAGGGCCAGGTTGAAACTGAAGCTTTCTTT.

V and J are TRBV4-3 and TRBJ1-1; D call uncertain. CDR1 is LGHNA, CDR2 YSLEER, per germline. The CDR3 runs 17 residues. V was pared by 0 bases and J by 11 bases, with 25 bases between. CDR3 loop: CASSQDRLGQAGDRAFF. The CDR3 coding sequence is TGCGCCAGCAGCCAAGATAGGTTAGGTCAGGCTGGGGATCGGGCTTTCTTT.

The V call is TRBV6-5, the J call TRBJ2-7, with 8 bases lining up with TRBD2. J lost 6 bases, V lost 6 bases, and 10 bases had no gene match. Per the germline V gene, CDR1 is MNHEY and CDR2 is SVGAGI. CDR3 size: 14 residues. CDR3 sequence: CASRGTSQSSEQYF. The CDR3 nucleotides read TGTGCCAGCAGGGGGACTAGTCAGTCGTCCGAGCAGTACTTC.

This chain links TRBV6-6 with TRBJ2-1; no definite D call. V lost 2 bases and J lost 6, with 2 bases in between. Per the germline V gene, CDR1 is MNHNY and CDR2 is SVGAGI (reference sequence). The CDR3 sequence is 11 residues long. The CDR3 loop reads CASSYTNEQFF. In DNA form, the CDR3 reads TGTGCCAGCAGTTACACCAATGAGCAGTTCTTC.

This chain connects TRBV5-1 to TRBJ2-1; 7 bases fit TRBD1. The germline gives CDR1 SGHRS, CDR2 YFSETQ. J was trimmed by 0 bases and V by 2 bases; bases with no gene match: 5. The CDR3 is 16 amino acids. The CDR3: CASSLTGESSYNEQFF. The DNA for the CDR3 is TGCGCCAGCAGCTTAACAGGGGAGAGCTCCTACAATGAGCAGTTCTTC.

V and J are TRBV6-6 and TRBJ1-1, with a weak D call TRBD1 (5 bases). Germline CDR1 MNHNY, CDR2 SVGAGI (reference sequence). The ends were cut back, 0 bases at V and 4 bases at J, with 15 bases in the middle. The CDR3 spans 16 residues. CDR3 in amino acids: CASSYSMSGVGTEAFF. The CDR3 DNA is TGTGCCAGCAGTTACTCGATGTCGGGGGTGGGCACTGAAGCTTTCTTT.

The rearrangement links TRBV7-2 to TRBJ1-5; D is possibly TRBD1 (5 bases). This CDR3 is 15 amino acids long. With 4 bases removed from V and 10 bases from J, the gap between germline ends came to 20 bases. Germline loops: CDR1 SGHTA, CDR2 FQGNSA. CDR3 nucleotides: TGTGCCAGCAGCTCTCAGGCAGGGCCGGCCGAACCCCAGCATTTT. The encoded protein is CASSSQAGPAEPQHF.

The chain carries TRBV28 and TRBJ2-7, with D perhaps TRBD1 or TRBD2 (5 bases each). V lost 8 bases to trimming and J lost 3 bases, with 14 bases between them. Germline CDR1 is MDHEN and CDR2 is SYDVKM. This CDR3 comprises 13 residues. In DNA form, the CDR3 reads TGTGCCAGCCACGGGGCGGCCGTCTACGAGCAGTACTTC. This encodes CASHGAAVYEQYF. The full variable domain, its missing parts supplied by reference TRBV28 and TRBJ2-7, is DVKVTQSSRYLVKRTGEKVFLECVQDMDHENMFWYRQDPGLGLRLIYFSYDVKMKEKGDIPEGYSVSREKKERFSLILESASTNQTSMYLCASHGAAVYEQYFGPGTRLTVT.

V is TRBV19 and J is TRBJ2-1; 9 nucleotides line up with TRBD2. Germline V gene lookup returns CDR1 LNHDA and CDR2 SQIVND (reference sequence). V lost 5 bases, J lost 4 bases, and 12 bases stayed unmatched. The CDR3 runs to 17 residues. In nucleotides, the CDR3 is TGTGCCAGTAGTGGGGGACTGGGACTAGCCGGATACAATGAGCAGTTCTTC. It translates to CASSGGLGLAGYNEQFF.

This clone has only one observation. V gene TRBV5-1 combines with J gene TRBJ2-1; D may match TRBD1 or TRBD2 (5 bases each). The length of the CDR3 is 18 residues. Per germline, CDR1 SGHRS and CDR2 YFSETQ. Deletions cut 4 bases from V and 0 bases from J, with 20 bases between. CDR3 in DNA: TGCGCCAGCAGCCTCATAAAGGGGACCGCCGGCTCCTACAATGAGCAGTTCTTC. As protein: CASSLIKGTAGSYNEQFF.

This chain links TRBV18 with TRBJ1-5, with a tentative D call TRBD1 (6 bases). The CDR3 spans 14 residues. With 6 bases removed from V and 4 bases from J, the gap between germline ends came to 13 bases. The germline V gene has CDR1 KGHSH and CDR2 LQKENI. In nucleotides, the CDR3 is TGTGCCAGCTCTCACAGGGAAGTGAATCAGCCCCAGCATTTT. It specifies CASSHREVNQPQHF.

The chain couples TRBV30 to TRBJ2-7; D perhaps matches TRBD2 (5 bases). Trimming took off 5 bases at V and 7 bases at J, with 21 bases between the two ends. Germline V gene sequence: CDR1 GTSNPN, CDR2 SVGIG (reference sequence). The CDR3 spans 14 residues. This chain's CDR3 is CAWEQDYAPGEQYF. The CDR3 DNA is TGTGCCTGGGAACAAGACTACGCCCCGGGGGAGCAGTACTTC.

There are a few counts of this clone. For the CDR3, the DNA is TGTGCCTGGAGTGTAGGGGGAATTGAAGCTTTCTTT. Translating gives CAWSVGGIEAFF. The V and J genes are TRBV30 and TRBJ1-1, with D possibly being TRBD1 (6 bases). CDR3 length: 12 residues. CDR1 and CDR2 (germline): GTSNPN, SVGIG (reference sequence). Trimming shortened V by 0 bases and J by 7 bases, and 9 bases separated the two germline ends. The whole variable domain, remainder taken from reference TRBV30 and TRBJ1-1, is SQTIHQWPATLVQPVGSPLSLECTVEGTSNPNLYWYRQAAGRGLQLLFYSVGIGQISSEVPQNLSASRPQDRQFILSSKKLLLSDSGFYLCAWSVGGIEAFFGQGTRLTVV.

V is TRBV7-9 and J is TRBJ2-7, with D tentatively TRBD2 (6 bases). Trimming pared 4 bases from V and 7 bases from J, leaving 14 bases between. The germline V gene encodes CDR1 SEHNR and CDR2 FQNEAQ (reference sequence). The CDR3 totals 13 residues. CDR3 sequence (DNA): TGTGCCAGCAGCTCCCTCCTCCGGGGGGAGCAGTACTTC. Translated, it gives CASSSLLRGEQYF.

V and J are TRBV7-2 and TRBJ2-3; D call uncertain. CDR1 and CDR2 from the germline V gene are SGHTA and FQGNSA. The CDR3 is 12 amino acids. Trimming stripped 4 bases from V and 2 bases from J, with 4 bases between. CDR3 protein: CASSSNTDTQYF. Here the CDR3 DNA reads TGTGCCAGCAGCTCCAACACAGATACGCAGTATTTT.

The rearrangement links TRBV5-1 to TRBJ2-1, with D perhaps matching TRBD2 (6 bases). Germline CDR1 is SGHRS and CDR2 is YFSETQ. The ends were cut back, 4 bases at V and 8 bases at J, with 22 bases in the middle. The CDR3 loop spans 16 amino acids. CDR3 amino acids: CASSPEDPGVTDEQFF. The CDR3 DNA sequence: TGCGCCAGCAGCCCCGAGGATCCGGGAGTGACCGATGAGCAGTTCTTC.

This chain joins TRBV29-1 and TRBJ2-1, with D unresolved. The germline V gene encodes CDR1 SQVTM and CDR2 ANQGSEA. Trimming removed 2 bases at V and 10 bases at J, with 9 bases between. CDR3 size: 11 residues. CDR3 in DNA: TGCAGCGTTGAAAAGGGTTACGAGCAGTTCTTC. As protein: CSVEKGYEQFF.

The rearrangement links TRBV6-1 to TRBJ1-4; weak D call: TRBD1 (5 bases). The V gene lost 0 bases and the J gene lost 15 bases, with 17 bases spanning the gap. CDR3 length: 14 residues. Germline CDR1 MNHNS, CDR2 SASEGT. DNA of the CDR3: TGTGCCAGCAGTGAAGCGGGTGGGACGGGGAAAATGTTTTTT. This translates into CASSEAGGTGKMFF.

The CDR3 is CASSVGQGGGYTF. CDR3 DNA sequence: TGTGCCAGCAGCGTTGGACAGGGCGGCGGCTACACCTTC. This chain links TRBV14 with TRBJ1-2; 8 positions agree with TRBD1. This CDR3 region has 13 residues. The V gene's germline CDR1 is SGHDN and CDR2 FVKESK. J was trimmed by 8 bases and V by 5 bases; bases with no gene match: 7.

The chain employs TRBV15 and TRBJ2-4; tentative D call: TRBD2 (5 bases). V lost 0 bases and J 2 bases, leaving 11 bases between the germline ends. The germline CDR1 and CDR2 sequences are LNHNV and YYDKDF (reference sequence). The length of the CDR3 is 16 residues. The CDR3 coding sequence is TGTGCCACCAGCAGAGACTACGGGAAATCCAAAAACATTCAGTACTTC. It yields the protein CATSRDYGKSKNIQYF.

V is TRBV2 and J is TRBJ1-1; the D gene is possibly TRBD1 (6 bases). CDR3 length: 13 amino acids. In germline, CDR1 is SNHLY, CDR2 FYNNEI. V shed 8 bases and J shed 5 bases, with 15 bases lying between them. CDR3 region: CASVQGPETEAFF. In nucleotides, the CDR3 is TGTGCCAGCGTACAGGGCCCTGAGACTGAAGCTTTCTTT.

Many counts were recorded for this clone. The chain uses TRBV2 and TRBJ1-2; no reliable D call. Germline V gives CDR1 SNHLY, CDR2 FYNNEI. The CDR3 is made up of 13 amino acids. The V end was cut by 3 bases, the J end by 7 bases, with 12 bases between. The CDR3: CASSEEPAGGYTF. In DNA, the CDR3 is TGTGCCAGCAGTGAGGAACCTGCGGGTGGCTACACCTTC.